This T cell receptor beta chain came from a study of T cells expressing NK-cell markers. On the study more broadly: Sorted CD3+CD56+NKG2C+, CD3+CD56+NKG2C- and CD3+CD56-NKG2C+ T-cell subsets were beta-chain profiled. The eight sequenced donors comprised seven who were HCMV-seropositive and one who was seronegative.

The CDR3 contains 18 residues. cDNA encoding TCR beta was synthesized via 5'RACE template switching incorporating UMIs. TCRdb reprocessed the 5' RACE reads, keeping one entry per CDR3 protein, no DNA. This sample's table has about half a million distinct CDR3 sequences. Sequences were obtained from blood T cells: a sorted CD56 or NKG2C T cell subset, CD4+ or CD8+ T cells, or bulk PBMC T cells (not recorded which). The source of this sequence is a woman in her forties or fifties in good health. The genes are TRBV12-3 or TRBV12-4 and TRBJ2-1; without DNA, the TCRdb call of TRBD2 cannot be checked. The CDR3 spells CASSLAHGSGGRYNEQFF.